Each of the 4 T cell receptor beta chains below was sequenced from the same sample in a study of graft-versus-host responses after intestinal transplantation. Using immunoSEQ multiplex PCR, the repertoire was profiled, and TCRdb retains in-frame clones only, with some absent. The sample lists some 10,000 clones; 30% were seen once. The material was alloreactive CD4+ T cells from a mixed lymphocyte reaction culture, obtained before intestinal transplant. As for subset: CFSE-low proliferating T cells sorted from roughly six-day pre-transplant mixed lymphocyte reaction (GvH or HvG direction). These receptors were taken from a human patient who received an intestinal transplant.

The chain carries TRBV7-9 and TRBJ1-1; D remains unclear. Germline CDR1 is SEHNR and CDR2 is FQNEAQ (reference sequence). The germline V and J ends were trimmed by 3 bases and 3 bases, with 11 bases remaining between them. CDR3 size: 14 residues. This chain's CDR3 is CASSFPLGDTEAFF. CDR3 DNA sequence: TGTGCCAGCAGCTTTCCCCTAGGCGACACTGAAGCTTTCTTT.

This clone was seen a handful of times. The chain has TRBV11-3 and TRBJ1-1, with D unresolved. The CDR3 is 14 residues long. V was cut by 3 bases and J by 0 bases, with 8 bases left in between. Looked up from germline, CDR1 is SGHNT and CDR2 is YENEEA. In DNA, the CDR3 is TGTGCCAGCAGCTTCTTTATGCTGAACACTGAAGCTTTCTTT. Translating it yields CASSFFMLNTEAFF.

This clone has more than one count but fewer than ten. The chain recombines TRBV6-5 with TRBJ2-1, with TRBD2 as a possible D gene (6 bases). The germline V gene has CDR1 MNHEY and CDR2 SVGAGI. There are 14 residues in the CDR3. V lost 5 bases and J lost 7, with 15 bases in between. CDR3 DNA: TGTGCCAGCAGTCTCTGGGACTTTAGAAATGAGCAGTTCTTC. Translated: CASSLWDFRNEQFF.

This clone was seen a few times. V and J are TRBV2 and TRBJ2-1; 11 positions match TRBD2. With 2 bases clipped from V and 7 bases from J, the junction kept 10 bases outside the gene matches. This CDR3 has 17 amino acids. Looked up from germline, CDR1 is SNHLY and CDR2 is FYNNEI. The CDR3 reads CASSELLAGGLKNEQFF. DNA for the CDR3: TGTGCCAGCAGTGAATTGTTAGCGGGAGGGCTCAAAAATGAGCAGTTCTTC.